The subject of this entry is one T cell receptor beta chain. Its target is unknown. The data were taken from a study of neoadjuvant anti-PD-1 for oral cavity cancer. Blood libraries mostly used roughly 500 ng genomic DNA, six replicates each. The method was immunoSEQ multiplex PCR; TCRdb's version includes in-frame clones alone and lacks a portion of them. The table includes 55,000 to 75,000 clones, around 85% detected once. Germline assignment: CDR1 MNHNS and CDR2 SASEGT. The germline V and J ends were trimmed by 5 bases and 2 bases, with 6 bases remaining between them. This CDR3 contains 12 residues. Time point noted: after neoadjuvant nivolumab, at surgical resection. Overall study findings and caveats: Post-nivolumab, blood T cell clonality was significantly elevated in non-responders.

This specimen was PBMCs, taken after nivolumab (anti-PD-1) treatment. The rearrangement uses TRBV6-1 and TRBJ1-1; no clear D gene. This TCR was recovered from a person aged 35-80 years with oral cavity squamous cell carcinoma. The CDR3 DNA sequence: TGTGCCAGCAGTTTCAGAAACACTGAAGCTTTCTTT. Its protein is CASSFRNTEAFF.